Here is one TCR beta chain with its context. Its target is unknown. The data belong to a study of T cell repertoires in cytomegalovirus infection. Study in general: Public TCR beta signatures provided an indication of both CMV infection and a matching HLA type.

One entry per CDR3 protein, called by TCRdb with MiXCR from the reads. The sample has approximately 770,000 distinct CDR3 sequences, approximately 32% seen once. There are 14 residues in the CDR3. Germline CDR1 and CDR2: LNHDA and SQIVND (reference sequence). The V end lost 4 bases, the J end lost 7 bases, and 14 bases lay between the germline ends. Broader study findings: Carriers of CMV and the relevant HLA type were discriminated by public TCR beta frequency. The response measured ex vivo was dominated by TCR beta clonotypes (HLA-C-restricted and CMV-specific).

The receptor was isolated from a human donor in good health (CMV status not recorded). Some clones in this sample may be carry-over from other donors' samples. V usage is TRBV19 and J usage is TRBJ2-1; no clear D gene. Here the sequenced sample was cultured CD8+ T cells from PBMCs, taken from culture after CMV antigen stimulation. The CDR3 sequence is CASSTFINGNEQFF. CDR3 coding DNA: TGTGCCAGTAGTACCTTCATTAACGGGAATGAGCAGTTCTTC.